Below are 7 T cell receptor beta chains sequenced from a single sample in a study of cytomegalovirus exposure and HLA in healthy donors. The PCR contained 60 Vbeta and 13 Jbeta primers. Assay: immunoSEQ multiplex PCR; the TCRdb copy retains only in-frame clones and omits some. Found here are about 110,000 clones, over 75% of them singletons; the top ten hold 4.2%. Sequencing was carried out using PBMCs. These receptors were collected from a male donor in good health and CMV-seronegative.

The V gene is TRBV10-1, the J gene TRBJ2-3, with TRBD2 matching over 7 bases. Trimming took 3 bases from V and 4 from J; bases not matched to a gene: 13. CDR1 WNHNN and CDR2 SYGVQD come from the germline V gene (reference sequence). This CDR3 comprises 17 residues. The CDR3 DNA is TGCGCCAGCAGTGACTTAGCTAGCGGAGCCCCTGCAGATACGCAGTATTTT. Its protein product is CASSDLASGAPADTQYF.

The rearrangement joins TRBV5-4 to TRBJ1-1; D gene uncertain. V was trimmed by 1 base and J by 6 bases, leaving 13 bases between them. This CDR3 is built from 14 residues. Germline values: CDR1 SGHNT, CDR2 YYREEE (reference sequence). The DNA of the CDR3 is TGTGCCAGCAGCTTGATCGGGAGAAAAGCTGAAGCTTTCTTT. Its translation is CASSLIGRKAEAFF.

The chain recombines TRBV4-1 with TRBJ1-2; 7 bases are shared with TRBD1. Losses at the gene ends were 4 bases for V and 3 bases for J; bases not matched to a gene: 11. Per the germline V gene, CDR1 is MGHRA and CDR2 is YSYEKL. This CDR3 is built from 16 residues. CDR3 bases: TGCGCCAGCAGCCGCCAACAGGGGCCAGGGGACTATGGCTACACCTTC. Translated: CASSRQQGPGDYGYTF.

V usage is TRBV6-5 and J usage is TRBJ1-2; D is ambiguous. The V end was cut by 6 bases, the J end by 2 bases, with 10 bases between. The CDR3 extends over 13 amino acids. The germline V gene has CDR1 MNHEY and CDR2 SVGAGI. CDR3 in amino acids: CASRPTLNYGYTF. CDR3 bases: TGTGCCAGCAGGCCTACACTAAACTATGGCTACACCTTC.

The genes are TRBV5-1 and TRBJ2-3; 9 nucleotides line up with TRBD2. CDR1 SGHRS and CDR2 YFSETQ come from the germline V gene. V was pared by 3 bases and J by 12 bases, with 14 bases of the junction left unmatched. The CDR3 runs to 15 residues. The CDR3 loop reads CASSSEPGLARPQYF. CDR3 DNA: TGCGCCAGCAGCTCAGAACCGGGACTAGCTAGGCCCCAGTATTTT. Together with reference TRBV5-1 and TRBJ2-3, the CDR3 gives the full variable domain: KAGVTQTPRYLIKTRGQQVTLSCSPISGHRSVSWYQQTPGQGLQFLFEYFSETQRNKGNFPGRFSGRQFSNSRSEMNVSTLELGDSALYLCASSSEPGLARPQYFGPGTRLTVL.

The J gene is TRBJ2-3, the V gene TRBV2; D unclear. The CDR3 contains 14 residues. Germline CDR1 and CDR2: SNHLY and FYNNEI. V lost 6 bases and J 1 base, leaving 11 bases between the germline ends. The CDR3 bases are TGTGCCAGCAGGGATAGCAAGGGCACAGATACGCAGTATTTT. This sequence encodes CASRDSKGTDTQYF.

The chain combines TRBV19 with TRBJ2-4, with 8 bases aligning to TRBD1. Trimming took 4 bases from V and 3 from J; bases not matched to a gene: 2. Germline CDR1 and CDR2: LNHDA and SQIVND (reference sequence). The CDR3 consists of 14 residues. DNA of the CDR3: TGTGCCAGTAGTAAGGGACAGGTCAAAAACATTCAGTACTTC. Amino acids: CASSKGQVKNIQYF.